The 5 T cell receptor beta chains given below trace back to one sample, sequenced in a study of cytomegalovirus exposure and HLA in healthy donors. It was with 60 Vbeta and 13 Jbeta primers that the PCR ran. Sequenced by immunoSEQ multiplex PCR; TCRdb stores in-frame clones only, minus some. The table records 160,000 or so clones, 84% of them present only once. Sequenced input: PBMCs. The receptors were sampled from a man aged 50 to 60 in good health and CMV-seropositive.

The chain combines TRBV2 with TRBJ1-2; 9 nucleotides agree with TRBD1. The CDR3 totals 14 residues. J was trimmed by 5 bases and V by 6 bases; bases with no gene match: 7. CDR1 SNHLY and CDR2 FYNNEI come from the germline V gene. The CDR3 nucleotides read TGTGCCAGCAGGGCTCCCGGGACAGGGTATGGCTACACCTTC. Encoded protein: CASRAPGTGYGYTF.

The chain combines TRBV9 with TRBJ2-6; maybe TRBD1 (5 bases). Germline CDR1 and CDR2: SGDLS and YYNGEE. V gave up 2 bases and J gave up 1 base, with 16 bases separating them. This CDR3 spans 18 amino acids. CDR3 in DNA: TGTGCCAGCAGCGTTTCCAAGTTCAGGGAATCTGGGGCCAACGTCCTGACTTTC. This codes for CASSVSKFRESGANVLTF. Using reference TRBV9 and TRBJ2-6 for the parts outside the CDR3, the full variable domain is DSGVTQTPKHLITATGQRVTLRCSPRSGDLSVYWYQQSLDQGLQFLIQYYNGEERAKGNILERFSAQQFPDLHSELNLSSLELGDSALYFCASSVSKFRESGANVLTFGAGSRLTVL.

The CDR3 nucleotides read TGTGCCAGCAGCGTCCTCGGTCGACAGGGTCTCTCTGGAAACACCATATATTTT. Protein: CASSVLGRQGLSGNTIYF. The chain employs TRBV9 and TRBJ1-3, with TRBD1 matching 7 bases. Germline assignment: CDR1 SGDLS and CDR2 YYNGEE. This CDR3 is built from 18 residues. The trim removed 2 bases at V and 0 bases at J, leaving 11 bases unmatched.

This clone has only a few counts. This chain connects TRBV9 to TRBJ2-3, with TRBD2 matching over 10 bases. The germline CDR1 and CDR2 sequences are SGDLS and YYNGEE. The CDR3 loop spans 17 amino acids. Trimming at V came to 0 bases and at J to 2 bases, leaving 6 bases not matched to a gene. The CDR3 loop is CASSVEAAGGPTDTQYF. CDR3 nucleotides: TGTGCCAGCAGCGTAGAGGCAGCGGGGGGGCCCACAGATACGCAGTATTTT.

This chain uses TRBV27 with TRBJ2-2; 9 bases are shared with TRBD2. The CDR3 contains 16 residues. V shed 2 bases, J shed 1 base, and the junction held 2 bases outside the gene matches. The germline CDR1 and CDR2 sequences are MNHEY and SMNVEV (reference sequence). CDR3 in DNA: TGTGCCAGCAGTTTAGTACTAGCGGGGAACACCGGGGAGCTGTTTTTT. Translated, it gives CASSLVLAGNTGELFF.